The source of this T cell receptor (beta chain) is a study of OX40 agonist ivuxolimab in advanced cancers. Whole-study context: The mean age was approximately 60 years, ranging from about 23 to 85, with about four fifths of participants male.

The data were produced by immunoSEQ multiplex PCR, yet TCRdb's version contains in-frame clones alone and is incomplete. The data contain 91,000 or so clones, approximately 94% of them singletons. CDR1 and CDR2 (germline): SGHTA, FQGNSA. CDR3 size: 16 residues. V was pared by 1 base and J by 3 bases, with 15 bases between. The TCR originated in an adult with an advanced solid tumor such as melanoma, head and neck, liver or kidney cancer. This chain joins TRBV7-2 and TRBJ1-2; maybe TRBD1 (5 bases). The sample here was CD4+ or CD8+ T cells sorted from blood, taken in a trial of the OX40 agonist ivuxolimab. CDR3 in DNA: TGTGCCAGCAGCTTAGATTCGGGACGTCGAGACTATGGCTACACCTTC. Its translation is CASSLDSGRRDYGYTF. The full variable domain, in which reference TRBV7-2 and TRBJ1-2 provide the parts outside the CDR3, is GAGVSQSPSNKVTEKGKDVELRCDPISGHTALYWYRQSLGQGLEFLIYFQGNSAPDKSGLPSDRFSAERTGGSVSTLTIQRTQQEDSAVYLCASSLDSGRRDYGYTFGSGTRLTVV.